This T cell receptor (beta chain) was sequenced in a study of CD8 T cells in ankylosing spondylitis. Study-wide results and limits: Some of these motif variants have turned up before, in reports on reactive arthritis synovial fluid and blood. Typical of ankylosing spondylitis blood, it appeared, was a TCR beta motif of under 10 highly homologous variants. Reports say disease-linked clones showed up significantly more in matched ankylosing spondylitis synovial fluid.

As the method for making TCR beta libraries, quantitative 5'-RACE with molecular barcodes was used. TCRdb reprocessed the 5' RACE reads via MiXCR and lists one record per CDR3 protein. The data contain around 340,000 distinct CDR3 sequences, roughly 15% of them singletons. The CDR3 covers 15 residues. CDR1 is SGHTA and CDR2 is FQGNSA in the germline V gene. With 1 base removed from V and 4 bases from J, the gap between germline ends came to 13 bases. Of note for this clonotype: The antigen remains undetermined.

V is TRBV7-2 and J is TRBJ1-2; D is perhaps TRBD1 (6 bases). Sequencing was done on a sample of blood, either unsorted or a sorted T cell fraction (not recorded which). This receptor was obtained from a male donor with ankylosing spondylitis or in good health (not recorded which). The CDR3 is CASSLENRAPYGYTF. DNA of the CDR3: TGTGCCAGCAGCTTAGAGAACAGGGCCCCCTATGGCTACACCTTC.